The 18 T cell receptor beta chains given below trace back to one sample, sequenced in a study of blood T cell repertoires in COVID-19. Libraries were prepared by immunoSEQ multiplex PCR; TCRdb keeps only in-frame clonotypes and omits some of them. The sample consists of about 220,000 clones, about 88% of them appearing once. Sequencing was carried out using peripheral blood. These receptor sequences come from a middle-aged man with active or convalescent COVID-19.

The rearrangement links TRBV6-6 to TRBJ2-3; 8 bases map to TRBD2. From germline, CDR1 is MNHNY and CDR2 SVGAGI (reference sequence). With V trimmed by 6 bases and J by 2 bases, 10 bases remained unmatched. There are 16 residues in the CDR3. CDR3: CASSPQKAGVTDTQYF. CDR3 nucleotide sequence: TGTGCCAGCAGCCCCCAAAAAGCGGGAGTCACAGATACGCAGTATTTT.

This clone was seen a single time. The rearrangement links TRBV7-2 to TRBJ1-1, with D perhaps matching TRBD1 (6 bases). The CDR3 sequence is 13 residues long. V lost 5 bases, J lost 7 bases, and 14 bases lay in between. Germline CDR1 SGHTA, CDR2 FQGNSA. The CDR3: CASSRMTGYEAFF. The DNA for the CDR3 is TGTGCCAGCAGCCGTATGACAGGCTATGAAGCTTTCTTT.

The rearrangement links TRBV14 to TRBJ2-3, with TRBD2 matching over 10 bases. After removal of 4 bases from V and 3 bases from J, the junction contained 10 bases not matched to a gene. CDR3 length: 17 amino acids. Germline values: CDR1 SGHDN, CDR2 FVKESK. The CDR3 DNA reads TGTGCCAGCAGCCCCTTAAAGCGGGAGGGCGGGACAGATACGCAGTATTTT. As protein: CASSPLKREGGTDTQYF.

The chain combines TRBV6-5 with TRBJ1-2; D not resolved. Germline V gene lookup returns CDR1 MNHEY and CDR2 SVGAGI. Trimming shortened V by 5 bases and J by 8 bases, and 21 bases separated the two germline ends. The length of the CDR3 is 15 residues. The CDR3 sequence: CASSPVEDGGLGYTF. The CDR3 nucleotides are TGTGCCAGCAGTCCAGTAGAGGACGGAGGGTTAGGCTACACCTTC.

The chain has TRBV9 and TRBJ2-7; weak D call: TRBD2 (6 bases). The CDR3 totals 13 residues. CDR1 SGDLS and CDR2 YYNGEE come from the germline V gene. V was pared by 4 bases and J by 2 bases, with 10 bases between. The DNA of the CDR3 is TGTGCCAGCAGCCCAGGCGGGGCCTACGAGCAGTACTTC. Amino acids: CASSPGGAYEQYF.

The rearrangement joins TRBV27 to TRBJ2-7, with 8 bases lining up with TRBD2. There are 14 residues in the CDR3. Germline assignment: CDR1 MNHEY and CDR2 SMNVEV (reference sequence). V dropped 7 bases and J dropped 2; count of bases not matched to a gene: 7. The CDR3 sequence: CASTAGRGTYEQYF. CDR3 bases: TGTGCCAGCACGGCCGGGAGGGGAACCTACGAGCAGTACTTC.

This rearrangement joins TRBV5-6 to TRBJ2-2; TRBD2 matches at 12 bases. This CDR3 region has 16 residues. With V trimmed by 4 bases and J by 6 bases, 7 bases remained unmatched. Per germline, CDR1 SGHDT and CDR2 YYEEEE. CDR3 bases: TGTGCCAGCAGCCGGAGACTAGCGGGAGTGGCCGGGGAGCTGTTTTTT. Translation gives CASSRRLAGVAGELFF.

V is TRBV19 and J is TRBJ2-1; the D gene is possibly TRBD1 (5 bases). V lost 2 bases and J 10 bases, leaving 12 bases between the germline ends. From germline, CDR1 is LNHDA and CDR2 SQIVND (reference sequence). The CDR3 is 13 residues long. DNA of the CDR3: TGTGCCAGTAGTATATTAAACCAGGGAGAGCAGTTCTTC. This encodes CASSILNQGEQFF.

This sequence joins TRBV28 and TRBJ1-5; the match to TRBD1 covers 7 bases. Germline V gives CDR1 MDHEN, CDR2 SYDVKM. The CDR3 is made up of 15 amino acids. V was clipped by 5 bases and J by 5 bases; unmatched bases: 9. CDR3 DNA: TGTGCCAGCAGTGTAGCAGGGGGATACGATCAGCCCCAGCATTTT. It encodes CASSVAGGYDQPQHF.

As to this clone: The sample contains more than one DNA sequence encoding this CDR3. This chain links TRBV28 with TRBJ2-7, with 7 positions matching TRBD1. The CDR3 has 13 amino acids. V trimming: 5 bases; J trimming: 7 bases; junction bases outside the gene matches: 8. The V gene's germline CDR1 is MDHEN and CDR2 SYDVKM. This CDR3 reads CASSPTSTGEQYF. The CDR3 bases are TGTGCCAGCAGTCCGACCTCGACAGGGGAGCAGTACTTC.

The chain has TRBV7-9 and TRBJ2-4; 7 bases map to TRBD2. The CDR3 extends over 15 amino acids. Trimming cost V 5 bases and J 5 bases; bases outside gene matches: 9. Germline CDR1 and CDR2: SEHNR and FQNEAQ (reference sequence). This chain's CDR3 is CASSLGGDLENIQYF. Here the CDR3 DNA reads TGTGCCAGCAGCCTGGGAGGGGACCTCGAAAACATTCAGTACTTC.

V gene TRBV19 combines with J gene TRBJ1-5; TRBD1 matches 10 bases. Looked up from germline, CDR1 is LNHDA and CDR2 is SQIVND (reference sequence). Losses at the gene ends were 8 bases for V and 1 base for J; bases not matched to a gene: 11. The CDR3 runs 17 residues. The CDR3 region is CASEGTGAFTSNQPQHF. Here the CDR3 DNA reads TGTGCCAGTGAAGGGACAGGGGCGTTTACGAGCAATCAGCCCCAGCATTTT.

CDR3: CASSALTGGEGNTIYF. The CDR3 DNA reads as TGTGCCAGCAGCGCGCTGACAGGGGGAGAGGGAAACACCATATATTTT. The chain links TRBV9 to TRBJ1-3; 9 nucleotides agree with TRBD1. With 3 bases clipped from V and 4 bases from J, the junction kept 8 bases outside the gene matches. This CDR3 is 16 amino acids long. CDR1 and CDR2 (germline): SGDLS, YYNGEE. The whole variable domain, filled in from reference TRBV9 and TRBJ1-3, reads DSGVTQTPKHLITATGQRVTLRCSPRSGDLSVYWYQQSLDQGLQFLIQYYNGEERAKGNILERFSAQQFPDLHSELNLSSLELGDSALYFCASSALTGGEGNTIYFGEGSWLTVV.

This chain's CDR3 is CASSQQGLADTQYF. The DNA of the CDR3 is TGTGCCAGCAGCCAACAGGGGTTGGCAGATACGCAGTATTTT. This chain uses TRBV5-6 with TRBJ2-3; 7 bases agree with TRBD1. Germline V gene data show CDR1 as SGHDT and CDR2 as YYEEEE. V trimming: 4 bases; J trimming: 4 bases; junction bases outside the gene matches: 6. The CDR3 is made up of 14 amino acids.

The CDR3 spells CASSLGRGNEKLFF. CDR3 DNA sequence: TGTGCCAGCAGTTTAGGCAGGGGTAATGAAAAACTGTTTTTT. The V gene is TRBV28, the J gene TRBJ1-4; TRBD1 might be the D (6 bases). Germline lookup yields CDR1 MDHEN and CDR2 SYDVKM. Trimming pared 2 bases from V and 4 bases from J, leaving 8 bases between. The CDR3 is made up of 14 amino acids.

This chain uses TRBV5-4 with TRBJ2-3; a possible D gene is TRBD1 (7 bases). The germline V and J ends were trimmed by 2 bases and 6 bases, with 13 bases remaining between them. Germline CDR1 is SGHNT and CDR2 is YYREEE (reference sequence). The CDR3 is 14 amino acids. CDR3 sequence reads: CASSFGQAGDTQYF. The CDR3 nucleotides read TGTGCCAGCAGCTTCGGACAGGCGGGGGATACGCAGTATTTT.

This clone was observed a few times. V and J are TRBV14 and TRBJ2-7; 10 bases are shared with TRBD1. The ends lost 4 bases at V and 7 bases at J; junction bases unmatched: 13. CDR3 size: 16 residues. Looked up from germline, CDR1 is SGHDN and CDR2 is FVKESK. CDR3 sequence: CASSPRRGQGSGEQYF. As DNA, the CDR3 is TGTGCCAGCAGCCCTCGGAGGGGACAGGGGTCGGGGGAGCAGTACTTC. Based on the CDR3 plus reference TRBV14 and TRBJ2-7, the full variable domain is EAGVTQFPSHSVIEKGQTVTLRCDPISGHDNLYWYRRVMGKEIKFLLHFVKESKQDESGMPNNRFLAERTGGTYSTLKVQPAELEDSGVYFCASSPRRGQGSGEQYFGPGTRLTVT.

CDR3 region: CASRKAGTEAFF. The CDR3 DNA reads as TGTGCCAGCAGGAAGGCAGGAACTGAAGCTTTCTTT. The chain joins TRBV28 to TRBJ1-1; D not certain. The CDR3 covers 12 residues. With 6 bases removed from V and 5 bases from J, the gap between germline ends came to 10 bases. CDR1 is MDHEN and CDR2 is SYDVKM in the germline V gene.